The entry that follows covers one T cell receptor (beta chain) sequence. What it binds is unknown. The trim removed 3 bases at V and 6 bases at J, leaving 10 bases unmatched. The CDR3 spans 16 residues. Germline values: CDR1 MNHEY, CDR2 SMNVEV (reference sequence). This sample was included in a study of cytomegalovirus exposure and HLA in healthy donors. Study-wide points: Follow-up analysis seemed to connect common viral pathogens with several of the most significant clusters identified. Sequencing artifact likely explains a cluster of highly shared sequence variants. TCR beta chains associated with HLA were, in a later analysis, more clonally expanded than equally common others.

The PCR ran on 60 Vbeta and 13 Jbeta primers. The protocol was immunoSEQ multiplex PCR, while the TCRdb copy is restricted to in-frame clones and leaves out a portion. In the table there are hundreds of thousands of clones, around 83% of which are singletons. What was sequenced was PBMCs. The sequence derives from a girl aged 2 to 10 in good health and CMV-seronegative. The chain has TRBV27 and TRBJ2-2; 7 nucleotides agree with TRBD2. In DNA, the CDR3 is TGTGCCAGCAGTTTGTTCTCCGGGGGGAGTCCCGGGGAGCTGTTTTTT. Translating it yields CASSLFSGGSPGELFF.